A single sample gave rise to the 18 T cell receptor beta chains below, sequenced in a study of blood T cells in healthy people across ages. The use of a sample-barcoded 5' primer and a J-beta primer mix characterized a second PCR of 7 to 11 cycles. Each CDR3 protein gets one entry after TCRdb re-called the 5' RACE reads with MiXCR. This table holds some 560,000 distinct CDR3 sequences, about 28% found once. These data also formed part of another study, on T cells of mothers and their children.

The material sequenced was blood. Receptors originate from a boy younger than 10 in good health.

This chain uses TRBV6-6 with TRBJ1-4, with unresolved D. This CDR3 contains 13 residues. V was clipped by 6 bases and J by 5 bases, with 10 bases between them. CDR1 and CDR2 (germline): MNHNY, SVGAGI (reference sequence). For the CDR3, the DNA is TGTGCCAGCAGACGAAGGGAGAATGAAAAACTGTTTTTT. Its translation: CASRRRENEKLFF.

This clonotype has more than one count but fewer than ten. The V call is TRBV12-3 or TRBV12-4, the J call TRBJ1-6, with D possibly TRBD1 on 5 matching bases. The V gene lost 1 base and the J gene lost 6 bases, with 13 bases spanning the gap. The CDR3 consists of 16 residues. The chain's CDR3 is CASSLGMGPINSPLHF. CDR3 sequence (DNA): TGTGCCAGCAGTTTAGGAATGGGGCCGATTAATTCACCCCTCCACTTT.

In nucleotides, the CDR3 is TGTGCCATCAGTGATAGGAGTGCTGGAAACACCATATATTTT. Its translation: CAISDRSAGNTIYF. The rearrangement links TRBV10-3 to TRBJ1-3, with D uncertain. Trimming shortened V by 3 bases and J by 2 bases, and 8 bases separated the two germline ends. From germline, CDR1 is ENHRY and CDR2 SYGVKD. CDR3 size: 14 residues.

This chain uses TRBV6-6 with TRBJ2-7, with 7 bases that match TRBD1. V trimming: 0 bases; J trimming: 2 bases; junction bases outside the gene matches: 7. This CDR3 is built from 16 residues. In germline, CDR1 is MNHNY, CDR2 SVGAGI (reference sequence). The chain's CDR3 is CASSYSPGGRPYEQYF. DNA of the CDR3: TGTGCCAGCAGTTACTCGCCAGGGGGACGACCCTACGAGCAGTACTTC.

The chain links TRBV20-1 to TRBJ2-1, with TRBD2 matching over 7 bases. This CDR3 region has 13 residues. V shed 5 bases and J 9 bases; nucleotides not matched to a gene: 10. The V gene's germline CDR1 is DFQATT and CDR2 SNEGSKA (reference sequence). CDR3 amino acids: CSASGRGVGEQFF. CDR3 nucleotide sequence: TGCAGTGCTTCCGGCCGGGGGGTGGGTGAGCAGTTCTTC.

V and J are TRBV24-1 and TRBJ1-2; possibly TRBD1 for D (6 bases). V was shortened by 5 bases and J by 4 bases, with 13 bases between the two germline ends. The CDR3 spans 14 residues. Germline CDR1 KGHDR, CDR2 SFDVKD. The CDR3 region is CATSGPDRGYGYTF. CDR3 in DNA: TGTGCCACCAGTGGCCCGGACAGAGGCTATGGCTACACCTTC.

This clonotype was counted between two and nine times. CDR3 sequence reads: CSARAPGLHYGYTF. CDR3 DNA sequence: TGCAGTGCTAGAGCGCCGGGACTGCACTATGGCTACACCTTC. The chain recombines TRBV20-1 with TRBJ1-2, with a tentative D call TRBD1 (5 bases). Germline V gene data show CDR1 as DFQATT and CDR2 as SNEGSKA (reference sequence). The V end was cut by 1 base, the J end by 3 bases, with 12 bases between. CDR3 length: 14 amino acids.

This clonotype has just a few counts. The chain combines TRBV7-2 with TRBJ2-7, with unresolved D. CDR1 and CDR2 from the germline V gene are SGHTA and FQGNSA. The ends were cut back, 4 bases at V and 0 bases at J, with 16 bases in the middle. CDR3 length: 16 residues. The CDR3 region has the DNA TGTGCCAGCAGCTCGCCCGGACGGAGCCCCTCCTACGAGCAGTACTTC. This sequence encodes CASSSPGRSPSYEQYF.

J is TRBJ1-2 and V is TRBV6-2 or TRBV6-3; D call uncertain. This CDR3 comprises 13 residues. Germline assignment: CDR1 MNHEY and CDR2 SVGEGT. Trimming took 11 bases from V and 2 from J, leaving 15 bases between them. The chain's CDR3 is CACQQSGNYGYTF. CDR3 bases: TGTGCCTGTCAGCAGTCGGGAAACTATGGCTACACCTTC.

There are a few counts of this clonotype. The chain recombines TRBV5-1 with TRBJ1-5, with a possible D match to TRBD1 (5 bases). CDR3 size: 15 residues. The V end lost 0 bases, the J end lost 4 bases, and 11 bases lay between the germline ends. The V gene's germline CDR1 is SGHRS and CDR2 YFSETQ. The CDR3 bases are TGCGCCAGCAGCTTGGAACCCGGGGCGAATCAGCCCCAGCATTTT. This codes for CASSLEPGANQPQHF.

At least ten counts were recorded for this clonotype. This chain connects TRBV10-3 to TRBJ1-4, with 7 bases aligning to TRBD1. The germline V gene has CDR1 ENHRY and CDR2 SYGVKD. Trimming at V came to 0 bases and at J to 2 bases, leaving 0 bases not matched to a gene. The CDR3 has 15 residues. CDR3 bases: TGTGCCATCAGTGAGTCGGGACAGACTAATGAAAAACTGTTTTTT. It translates to CAISESGQTNEKLFF.

Only a few counts were recorded for this clonotype. For the CDR3, the DNA is TGTGCCAGCAGCTTGGCGGCGGGGAATCAGCCCCAGCATTTT. Its translation is CASSLAAGNQPQHF. The rearrangement joins TRBV7-9 to TRBJ1-5; D remains ambiguous. V was trimmed by 3 bases and J by 4 bases, leaving 10 bases between them. This CDR3 spans 14 amino acids. Germline V gene data show CDR1 as SEHNR and CDR2 as FQNEAQ (reference sequence).

This clonotype was detected only a few times. V and J are TRBV3-1 and TRBJ2-4; tentatively, D is TRBD2 (5 bases). Looked up from germline, CDR1 is LGHDT and CDR2 is YNNKEL (reference sequence). V was shortened by 2 bases and J by 4 bases, with 9 bases between the two germline ends. This CDR3 contains 14 residues. The CDR3 sequence: CASSQRSAKNIQYF. CDR3 sequence (DNA): TGTGCCAGCAGCCAACGTAGCGCTAAAAACATTCAGTACTTC.

J is TRBJ2-5 and V is TRBV3-1; 8 bases agree with TRBD1. CDR1 and CDR2 (germline): LGHDT, YNNKEL (reference sequence). The CDR3 is 13 residues long. The V gene end was trimmed by 5 bases and the J gene end by 5 bases; junction bases not matched to a gene: 4. The CDR3 nucleotides read TGTGCCAGCAGCAAAAGACAGGGGGAGACCCAGTACTTC. Its protein product is CASSKRQGETQYF.

This chain uses TRBV7-8 with TRBJ1-1, with a weak D call TRBD1 (5 bases). Germline lookup yields CDR1 SGHVS and CDR2 FQNEAQ. The CDR3 contains 15 residues. Trimming cost V 1 base and J 7 bases, with 16 bases left between them. The CDR3 is CASSLGAGRTLEAFF. The CDR3 nucleotides are TGTGCCAGCAGCTTAGGGGCGGGGCGGACCCTTGAAGCTTTCTTT.

The J gene is TRBJ2-2, the V gene TRBV6-2 or TRBV6-3, with 10 bases matching TRBD2. Germline values: CDR1 MNHEY, CDR2 SVGEGT. The CDR3 is made up of 16 amino acids. After removal of 2 bases from V and 7 bases from J, the junction contained 7 bases not matched to a gene. In DNA, the CDR3 is TGTGCCAGCAGTTACCAAGCGGGAGGGCCGGACGGGGAGCTGTTTTTT. It translates to CASSYQAGGPDGELFF.

The rearrangement uses TRBV18 and TRBJ2-5, with D tentatively TRBD2 (6 bases). Trimming removed 2 bases from V and 11 bases from J, with 21 bases in between. CDR3 size: 15 residues. Germline CDR1 reads KGHSH; CDR2 reads LQKENI. The CDR3 region has the DNA TGTGCCAGCTCACCATGGAACAGGAGGGGCTGGGAGCAGTACTTC. Protein sequence: CASSPWNRRGWEQYF.

The gene calls are TRBV9 and TRBJ2-1; weak D call: TRBD2 (6 bases). This CDR3 is 11 amino acids long. The germline CDR1 and CDR2 sequences are SGDLS and YYNGEE. V was clipped by 2 bases and J by 10 bases, with 7 bases between them. The CDR3 DNA follows: TGTGCCAGCAGCGTGGGAGGAGAGCAGTTCTTC. This codes for CASSVGGEQFF.